These 28 T cell receptor beta chains were all obtained from the same sample, sequenced in a study of cytotoxic CD8 clonotypes in ibrutinib-treated CLL. TCRdb's table, derived via immunoSEQ multiplex PCR, lists solely in-frame clones and lacks some. The data contain some 80,000 clones, 79% of them singletons. The specimen comprised PBMCs, sampled after 12 months of ibrutinib treatment. These receptors all come from a human donor with chronic lymphocytic leukemia.

The chain has TRBV7-3 and TRBJ1-5; D gene uncertain. The V gene lost 5 bases and the J gene lost 5 bases, with 16 bases spanning the gap. Per the germline V gene, CDR1 is SGHTA and CDR2 is FQGTGA. This CDR3 has 15 residues. The CDR3 sequence is CASSTDGRPDQPQHF. CDR3 nucleotide sequence: TGTGCCAGCAGCACCGACGGACGGCCGGATCAGCCCCAGCATTTT.

The rearrangement uses TRBV27 and TRBJ2-4; TRBD1 matches 8 bases. Looked up from germline, CDR1 is MNHEY and CDR2 is SMNVEV (reference sequence). This CDR3 has 19 residues. Trimming removed 3 bases from V and 0 bases from J; junction bases left unmatched: 13. This CDR3 is CASSFRLGTGVLAKNIQYF. The CDR3 DNA is TGTGCCAGCAGTTTTAGGTTGGGGACAGGCGTTCTAGCCAAAAACATTCAGTACTTC.

This chain uses TRBV5-1 with TRBJ2-1, with 10 nucleotides matching TRBD1. This CDR3 has 13 amino acids. Germline V CDR1 and CDR2: SGHRS, YFSETQ. J lost 9 bases, V lost 4 bases, and 4 bases had no gene match. CDR3 nucleotide sequence: TGCGCCAGCAGCGGGAGGGACAGGGGTGAGCAGTTCTTC. Amino acid sequence: CASSGRDRGEQFF. The variable domain in full, completed from reference TRBV5-1 and TRBJ2-1, reads KAGVTQTPRYLIKTRGQQVTLSCSPISGHRSVSWYQQTPGQGLQFLFEYFSETQRNKGNFPGRFSGRQFSNSRSEMNVSTLELGDSALYLCASSGRDRGEQFFGPGTRLTVL.

The J gene is TRBJ1-2, the V gene TRBV28; D uncertain. Germline-derived CDR1 and CDR2 are MDHEN and SYDVKM. This CDR3 has 12 residues. V was trimmed by 3 bases and J by 7 bases, leaving 9 bases between them. CDR3 nucleotides: TGTGCCAGCAGTTTTCGGGTGGGTGGCTACACCTTC. As protein: CASSFRVGGYTF.

This chain uses TRBV6-5 with TRBJ2-7, with 9 bases lining up with TRBD2. V shed 2 bases and J 6 bases; nucleotides not matched to a gene: 5. CDR1 is MNHEY and CDR2 is SVGAGI in the germline V gene. The CDR3 is 14 residues long. Here the CDR3 reads CASSYGRGGGEQYF. DNA of the CDR3: TGTGCCAGCAGTTACGGGCGGGGGGGCGGCGAGCAGTACTTC.

This clone is labeled as medium-sized. The chain uses TRBV7-6 and TRBJ2-7; no definite D call. V lost 3 bases to trimming and J lost 3 bases, with 9 bases between them. The CDR3 covers 13 residues. The germline gives CDR1 SGHVS, CDR2 FNYEAQ. This chain's CDR3 is CASSFAGYYEQYF. The CDR3 DNA reads as TGTGCCAGCAGCTTTGCCGGTTACTACGAGCAGTACTTC.

As concerns this clone: Sequence at one end of the junction differs from germline and may be a read error. V and J are TRBV15 and TRBJ1-5; 8 nucleotides line up with TRBD1. The CDR3 length is 12 residues. The germline CDR1 and CDR2 sequences are LNHNV and YYDKDF (reference sequence). The CDR3 region has the DNA TGTGCCACCAGCAGAGATCAGGGACAGGCCACTTTT. It encodes CATSRDQGQATF. The whole variable domain, remainder taken from reference TRBV15 and TRBJ1-5, is DAMVIQNPRYQVTQFGKPVTLSCSQTLNHNVMYWYQQKSSQAPKLLFHYYDKDFNNEADTPDNFQSRRPNTSFCFLDIRSPGLGDTAMYLCATSRDQGQATFGDGTRLSIL.

The V and J genes are TRBV4-1 and TRBJ2-1; the D gene is possibly TRBD2 (6 bases). The CDR3 sequence is 15 residues long. Between the trimmed V and J ends, which lost 1 base and 1 base, there was a span of 8 bases. Germline lookup yields CDR1 MGHRA and CDR2 YSYEKL. The chain's CDR3 is CASSQAGTSYNEQFF. The CDR3 DNA reads as TGCGCCAGCAGCCAAGCGGGGACTTCCTACAATGAGCAGTTCTTC.

This clone was counted only a few times. In nucleotides, the CDR3 is TGTGCCAGCAGCCTTGGTCAGCGGGAGCTTGAGCAGTTCTTC. It translates to CASSLGQRELEQFF. This chain joins TRBV4-2 and TRBJ2-1; 8 bases map to TRBD2. The germline gives CDR1 LGHNA, CDR2 YNFKEQ. CDR3 size: 14 residues. V shed 4 bases, J shed 9 bases, and the junction held 8 bases outside the gene matches.

V and J are TRBV28 and TRBJ2-7; no definite D call. V gave up 2 bases and J gave up 2 bases, with 10 bases separating them. Germline CDR1 reads MDHEN; CDR2 reads SYDVKM. The CDR3 is made up of 14 amino acids. The CDR3 nucleotides are TGTGCCAGCAGTTTAGGGGTCAGAACCTACGAGCAGTACTTC. It translates to CASSLGVRTYEQYF.

This clone showed up just a few times. The rearrangement joins TRBV19 to TRBJ2-7, with TRBD1 as a possible D gene (6 bases). The ends were cut back, 3 bases at V and 2 bases at J, with 14 bases in the middle. The germline V gene has CDR1 LNHDA and CDR2 SQIVND (reference sequence). The CDR3 has 15 amino acids. CDR3: CASSITRDKAYEQYF. The CDR3 nucleotides are TGTGCCAGTAGTATTACCCGGGACAAGGCCTACGAGCAGTACTTC.

V usage is TRBV27 and J usage is TRBJ2-7; D is undetermined. The CDR3 extends over 15 amino acids. V was cut by 2 bases and J by 5 bases, with 16 bases left in between. Germline V gives CDR1 MNHEY, CDR2 SMNVEV (reference sequence). CDR3 coding DNA: TGTGCCAGCAGTTTACAGTCGGCAGACCCCCACGAGCAGTACTTC. Protein sequence: CASSLQSADPHEQYF.

This rearrangement joins TRBV7-9 to TRBJ1-6; D call uncertain. The germline V gene encodes CDR1 SEHNR and CDR2 FQNEAQ (reference sequence). The length of the CDR3 is 13 residues. V was pared by 1 base and J by 3 bases, with 1 base between. CDR3 DNA sequence: TGTGCCAGCAGCTTAGACTATAATTCACCCCTCCACTTT. Amino acid sequence: CASSLDYNSPLHF.

With regard to this clone: Distinct nucleotide sequences in the sample also encode this CDR3. The CDR3 DNA reads as TGTGCCAGCCGGGGCCCCAGCACAGATACGCAGTATTTT. Its translation is CASRGPSTDTQYF. The chain recombines TRBV28 with TRBJ2-3, with D possibly called TRBD1 or TRBD2 (5 bases each). Trimming stripped 8 bases from V and 0 bases from J, with 9 bases between. The CDR3 runs to 13 residues. Germline assignment: CDR1 MDHEN and CDR2 SYDVKM.

This clone was found once. The CDR3 DNA follows: TGTGCCAGTAGTACTAGCGGGAGGAATGAGCAGTTCTTC. Protein product: CASSTSGRNEQFF. The chain recombines TRBV19 with TRBJ2-1; 11 bases are shared with TRBD2. V was clipped by 4 bases and J by 7 bases; unmatched bases: 0. The CDR3 is 13 residues long. Germline V gene data show CDR1 as LNHDA and CDR2 as SQIVND (reference sequence).

The chain links TRBV5-6 to TRBJ1-3, with a weak D call TRBD1 (5 bases). This CDR3 is built from 13 residues. CDR1 is SGHDT and CDR2 is YYEEEE in the germline V gene. Trimming left V 4 bases short and J 9 bases short, with 14 bases between. CDR3: CASSPLLGGTIYF. The CDR3 DNA is TGTGCCAGCAGCCCCCTTTTGGGGGGCACCATATATTTT.

The chain carries TRBV27 and TRBJ2-1; D remains unclear. Germline CDR1 is MNHEY and CDR2 is SMNVEV (reference sequence). The CDR3 sequence is 15 residues long. Trimming pared 2 bases from V and 3 bases from J, leaving 11 bases between. CDR3: CASSLGQPYYNEQFF. In nucleotides, the CDR3 is TGTGCCAGCAGTTTAGGGCAACCCTACTACAATGAGCAGTTCTTC.

This clone was counted a single time. The chain has TRBV10-3 and TRBJ2-3; possible D gene TRBD2, 5 bases. Germline V gene sequence: CDR1 ENHRY, CDR2 SYGVKD. Trimming took 6 bases from V and 4 from J, leaving 14 bases between them. This CDR3 is 14 amino acids long. The CDR3 bases are TGTGCCATCAGGGGGTTTAGCGTGGCAGATACGCAGTATTTT. Its translation: CAIRGFSVADTQYF.

Only one count was recorded for this clone. V usage is TRBV19 and J usage is TRBJ2-1; tentatively, D is TRBD1 or TRBD2 (6 bases each). V was clipped by 6 bases and J by 4 bases, with 13 bases between them. Germline CDR1 and CDR2: LNHDA and SQIVND (reference sequence). CDR3 size: 14 residues. CDR3: CASSGSRGYNEQFF. The CDR3 DNA follows: TGTGCCAGTAGCGGGAGCAGGGGATACAATGAGCAGTTCTTC.

The gene calls are TRBV27 and TRBJ2-2; TRBD2 might be the D (7 bases). V lost 1 base, J lost 9 bases, and 9 bases lay in between. Looked up from germline, CDR1 is MNHEY and CDR2 is SMNVEV (reference sequence). The CDR3 consists of 13 residues. CDR3 amino acids: CASSLWGGRELFF. The CDR3 region has the DNA TGTGCCAGCAGTTTATGGGGGGGCCGGGAGCTGTTTTTT.

This clone was seen just once. This chain links TRBV6-6 with TRBJ1-6; D uncertain. Per the germline V gene, CDR1 is MNHNY and CDR2 is SVGAGI (reference sequence). Trimming removed 2 bases from V and 6 bases from J, with 5 bases in between. The CDR3 is 13 amino acids. For the CDR3, the DNA is TGTGCCAGCAGTTACAATCGTAATTCACCCCTCCACTTT. Translated, it gives CASSYNRNSPLHF.

The rearrangement links TRBV15 to TRBJ1-5; 8 bases are shared with TRBD1. Germline CDR1 and CDR2: LNHNV and YYDKDF (reference sequence). The CDR3 runs to 16 residues. V gave up 6 bases and J gave up 0 bases; unmatched junction bases: 7. The CDR3 loop reads CATSTGQGYSNQPQHF. The CDR3 DNA reads TGTGCCACCAGTACAGGACAGGGATATAGCAATCAGCCCCAGCATTTT.

The chain combines TRBV20-1 with TRBJ2-7, with D perhaps being TRBD1 or TRBD2 (5 bases each). Looked up from germline, CDR1 is DFQATT and CDR2 is SNEGSKA (reference sequence). This CDR3 comprises 11 residues. V gave up 5 bases and J gave up 4 bases, with 9 bases separating them. CDR3 bases: TGCAGTGCTGGGGGATCTTACGAGCAGTACTTC. Translated, it gives CSAGGSYEQYF.

The chain couples TRBV28 to TRBJ1-1; D gene uncertain. Germline V gene lookup returns CDR1 MDHEN and CDR2 SYDVKM. This CDR3 spans 13 amino acids. V shed 3 bases and J shed 3 bases, with 8 bases lying between them. The CDR3, as DNA: TGTGCCAGCAGTTTTTTACCGGACACTGAAGCTTTCTTT. Residues: CASSFLPDTEAFF.

Remarks on this clone: The sample contains more than one DNA sequence encoding this CDR3. The genes are TRBV28 and TRBJ1-2, with 8 positions matching TRBD1. Trimming at V came to 2 bases and at J to 4 bases, leaving 3 bases not matched to a gene. The germline CDR1 and CDR2 sequences are MDHEN and SYDVKM. There are 14 residues in the CDR3. The CDR3, as DNA: TGTGCCAGCAGTTTACCCGGGACAGGCTATGGCTACACCTTC. Its protein product is CASSLPGTGYGYTF.

This sequence joins TRBV19 and TRBJ2-1; 12 bases match TRBD2. The CDR3 consists of 14 residues. Germline CDR1 and CDR2: LNHDA and SQIVND (reference sequence). Trimming removed 6 bases from V and 10 bases from J; junction bases left unmatched: 7. The CDR3: CASRGLAGPFEQFF. CDR3 DNA sequence: TGTGCCAGTAGGGGACTAGCGGGTCCCTTCGAGCAGTTCTTC.

The chain is built from TRBV7-9 and TRBJ2-4; 10 bases are a match to TRBD2. This CDR3 has 14 amino acids. Germline V lookup: CDR1 SEHNR, CDR2 FQNEAQ (reference sequence). The ends lost 5 bases at V and 9 bases at J; junction bases unmatched: 7. For the CDR3, the DNA is TGTGCCAGCAGCCCCCTAGCGGGGGAGGGCATTCAGTACTTC. This sequence encodes CASSPLAGEGIQYF.

This chain links TRBV6-5 with TRBJ1-1; D is possibly TRBD1 (5 bases). This CDR3 comprises 14 residues. V was pared by 4 bases and J by 1 base, with 10 bases between. From germline, CDR1 is MNHEY and CDR2 SVGAGI. CDR3 nucleotides: TGTGCCAGCAGTTTGGAGGGGAGGAACACTGAAGCTTTCTTT. Translating gives CASSLEGRNTEAFF.